These 16 T cell receptor beta chains were sequenced from one sample in a study of cytomegalovirus exposure and HLA in healthy donors. Some clones are missing from TCRdb's copy, which holds only in-frame ones; the method was immunoSEQ multiplex PCR. The table has 200,000 or so clones, 80% to 90% seen once. Source material: PBMCs. These receptors came from a woman aged 25-40 years in good health and CMV-seropositive.

The chain combines TRBV2 with TRBJ2-5; 7 nucleotides match TRBD1. CDR1 is SNHLY and CDR2 is FYNNEI in the germline V gene. The CDR3 is made up of 14 amino acids. Trimming at V came to 6 bases and at J to 1 base, leaving 5 bases not matched to a gene. This CDR3 is CASRIGQAQETQYF. The CDR3 coding sequence is TGTGCCAGCAGGATTGGACAGGCCCAAGAGACCCAGTACTTC.

This chain connects TRBV6-5 to TRBJ2-7; 9 bases line up with TRBD2. The CDR3 is made up of 15 amino acids. Trimming cost V 2 bases and J 4 bases; bases outside gene matches: 6. CDR1 is MNHEY, CDR2 SVGAGI, per germline. The CDR3 bases are TGTGCCAGCAGTTACGCGGGAGGGCCCAGATACGAGCAGTACTTC. Amino acids: CASSYAGGPRYEQYF.

The chain is built from TRBV19 and TRBJ2-1, with 7 bases fitting TRBD2. The junction had 9 bases not matched to a gene; V was cut back by 3 bases and J by 10 bases. CDR1 and CDR2 from the germline V gene are LNHDA and SQIVND (reference sequence). The CDR3 is 14 amino acids. CDR3 in amino acids: CASSIQSGVTEQFF. CDR3 nucleotides: TGTGCCAGTAGTATCCAGAGCGGGGTCACCGAGCAGTTCTTC.

The chain recombines TRBV18 with TRBJ1-5, with a weak D call TRBD1 (5 bases). CDR1 and CDR2 (germline): KGHSH, LQKENI. Trimming took off 2 bases at V and 5 bases at J, with 10 bases between the two ends. The CDR3 is made up of 14 amino acids. The CDR3 nucleotides are TGTGCCAGCTCACCAGCAGGCAGGGATCAGCCCCAGCATTTT. Translating it yields CASSPAGRDQPQHF.

J is TRBJ2-5 and V is TRBV5-1, with 8 positions matching TRBD2. V gave up 4 bases and J gave up 5 bases; unmatched junction bases: 4. The germline V gene encodes CDR1 SGHRS and CDR2 YFSETQ. The CDR3 is 13 amino acids. The CDR3 DNA is TGCGCCAGCAGCCAGGCTAGCGGGGAGACCCAGTACTTC. It specifies CASSQASGETQYF. Together with reference TRBV5-1 and TRBJ2-5, the CDR3 gives the full variable domain: KAGVTQTPRYLIKTRGQQVTLSCSPISGHRSVSWYQQTPGQGLQFLFEYFSETQRNKGNFPGRFSGRQFSNSRSEMNVSTLELGDSALYLCASSQASGETQYFGPGTRLLVL.

This rearrangement joins TRBV29-1 to TRBJ2-1, with a tentative D call TRBD2 (5 bases). This CDR3 is built from 15 residues. The V end was cut by 4 bases, the J end by 5 bases, with 18 bases between. Germline CDR1 reads SQVTM; CDR2 reads ANQGSEA. Here the CDR3 reads CSVAPTYSTNNEQFF. The CDR3 DNA reads as TGCAGCGTTGCCCCGACCTACTCGACTAACAATGAGCAGTTCTTC.

The chain has TRBV27 and TRBJ2-7; 8 nucleotides line up with TRBD1. This CDR3 is 13 amino acids long. Germline V lookup: CDR1 MNHEY, CDR2 SMNVEV (reference sequence). V trimming: 6 bases; J trimming: 3 bases; junction bases outside the gene matches: 4. CDR3 protein: CASSRDRYYEQYF. The CDR3, as DNA: TGTGCCAGCAGCCGGGACAGGTACTACGAGCAGTACTTC.

There are a few counts of this clone. V gene TRBV30 combines with J gene TRBJ1-1; no reliable D call. The CDR3 contains 14 residues. V gave up 5 bases and J gave up 3 bases, with 16 bases separating them. From germline, CDR1 is GTSNPN and CDR2 SVGIG (reference sequence). The CDR3 sequence: CAWGIGLDDTEAFF. CDR3 sequence (DNA): TGTGCCTGGGGAATCGGACTTGACGACACTGAAGCTTTCTTT. Looking up the rest from reference TRBV30 and TRBJ1-1 gives the full variable domain: SQTIHQWPATLVQPVGSPLSLECTVEGTSNPNLYWYRQAAGRGLQLLFYSVGIGQISSEVPQNLSASRPQDRQFILSSKKLLLSDSGFYLCAWGIGLDDTEAFFGQGTRLTVV.

J is TRBJ2-2 and V is TRBV2; D gene ambiguous. Deletions cut 5 bases from V and 1 base from J, with 11 bases between. The germline CDR1 and CDR2 sequences are SNHLY and FYNNEI. The CDR3 spans 15 residues. This CDR3 is CASSPQWLNTGELFF. The CDR3 region has the DNA TGTGCCAGCAGTCCCCAGTGGTTGAACACCGGGGAGCTGTTTTTT.

The genes are TRBV5-1 and TRBJ1-4; TRBD1 agrees at 7 bases. The germline V gene encodes CDR1 SGHRS and CDR2 YFSETQ. This CDR3 comprises 16 residues. V gave up 4 bases and J gave up 5 bases; unmatched junction bases: 11. The CDR3 nucleotides read TGCGCCAGCAGCAAGGACCCGACAGGGCTGAATGAAAAACTGTTTTTT. It encodes CASSKDPTGLNEKLFF.

To note about this clone: The junction departs from germline at one end; a sequencing error may be responsible. This sequence joins TRBV28 and TRBJ2-3; D is perhaps TRBD1 (5 bases). Germline values: CDR1 MDHEN, CDR2 SYDVKM. The CDR3 runs 13 residues. The CDR3 DNA sequence: TGTGCCAGCAGGACAGACAGCACATATACGCAGTATTTT. It specifies CASRTDSTYTQYF.

This CDR3 reads CASRLGGLGRLHPNNEQFF. The DNA for the CDR3 is TGTGCCAGCAGGCTCGGGGGGCTAGGGCGGCTACATCCCAACAATGAGCAGTTCTTC. The chain recombines TRBV28 with TRBJ2-1, with a tentative D call TRBD2 (7 bases). Germline V lookup: CDR1 MDHEN, CDR2 SYDVKM. V gave up 6 bases and J gave up 5 bases, with 29 bases separating them. The CDR3 runs to 19 residues.

The rearrangement joins TRBV7-3 to TRBJ2-3, with D perhaps TRBD2 (6 bases). The CDR3 loop spans 14 amino acids. Germline CDR1 SGHTA, CDR2 FQGTGA. Trimming shortened V by 8 bases and J by 1 base, and 13 bases separated the two germline ends. Written as DNA, the CDR3 is TGTGCCAGCTTGAGAACGGGGGGCACAGATACGCAGTATTTT. Its protein product is CASLRTGGTDTQYF.

V gene TRBV6-1 combines with J gene TRBJ2-1, with 10 bases lining up with TRBD2. The CDR3 is made up of 14 amino acids. Germline CDR1 MNHNS, CDR2 SASEGT. V lost 8 bases to trimming and J lost 7 bases; unmatched junction nucleotides: 8. The CDR3 DNA is TGTGCCAGCGGGTTAGCGGGAGGTGGGAATGAGCAGTTCTTC. Residues: CASGLAGGGNEQFF.

The gene calls are TRBV29-1 and TRBJ2-1, with D possibly matching TRBD2 (5 bases). The CDR3 sequence is 15 residues long. Deletions cut 2 bases from V and 8 bases from J, with 19 bases between. CDR1 and CDR2 (germline): SQVTM, ANQGSEA. The CDR3 loop reads CSVERLAAKLDEQFF. For the CDR3, the DNA is TGCAGCGTTGAAAGGCTAGCCGCTAAGTTGGATGAGCAGTTCTTC.

This clone was seen only a few times. V and J are TRBV30 and TRBJ2-2; 11 bases fit TRBD2. Germline V gives CDR1 GTSNPN, CDR2 SVGIG (reference sequence). The trim removed 2 bases at V and 4 bases at J, leaving 3 bases unmatched. The CDR3 has 15 residues. As DNA, the CDR3 is TGTGCCTGGAGTCGTGGACTAGCGGGCACCGGGGAGCTGTTTTTT. This translates into CAWSRGLAGTGELFF.